This T cell receptor (beta chain) was captured in a study of blood T cells in healthy people across ages. Study observations and caveats: No conclusive comparison of naive versus antigen-experienced cells was possible with unsorted PBMCs.

The second PCR ran about 6 to 11 cycles with a sample-barcoded 5' primer and J-beta primers. Samples each returned at least 3 million CDR3-containing paired-end reads. In TCRdb, the 5' RACE reads were re-called with MiXCR into one record per CDR3 protein. Counted here are about 810,000 distinct CDR3 sequences, roughly 40% occurring once; the ten biggest clones make up around 13%. CDR1 is SQVTM and CDR2 is ANQGSEA in the germline V gene. This CDR3 region has 12 residues. J gave up 5 bases and V 7 bases, and 4 bases lay outside the gene matches. This clonotype was recorded a few times. The antigen is undetermined.

This chain uses TRBV29-1 with TRBJ1-2; 10 bases agree with TRBD1. Specimen: blood. The receptor's source is a young man in good health. The DNA for the CDR3 is TGCAGCGCCAAGGACAGGGGGTATGGCTACACCTTC. This encodes CSAKDRGYGYTF.